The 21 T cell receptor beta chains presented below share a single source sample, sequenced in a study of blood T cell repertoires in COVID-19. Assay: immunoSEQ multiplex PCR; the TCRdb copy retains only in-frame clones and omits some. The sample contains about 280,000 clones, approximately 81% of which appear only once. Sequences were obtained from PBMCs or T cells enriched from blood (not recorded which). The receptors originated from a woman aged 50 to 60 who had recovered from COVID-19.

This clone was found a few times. The CDR3 coding sequence is TGTGCCAGCAGCTTATATAATTCACCCCTCCACTTT. Translated: CASSLYNSPLHF. The chain recombines TRBV9 with TRBJ1-6, with no clear D. The V gene lost 4 bases and the J gene lost 4 bases, with 3 bases spanning the gap. Germline V gives CDR1 SGDLS, CDR2 YYNGEE. The CDR3 spans 12 residues.

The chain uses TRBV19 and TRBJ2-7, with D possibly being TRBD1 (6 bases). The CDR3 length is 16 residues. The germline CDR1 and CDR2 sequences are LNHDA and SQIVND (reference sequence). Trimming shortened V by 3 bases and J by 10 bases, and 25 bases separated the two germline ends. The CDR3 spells CASSIKGGQTPRDQYF. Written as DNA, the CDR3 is TGTGCCAGTAGTATTAAAGGCGGACAGACTCCTAGAGATCAGTACTTC.

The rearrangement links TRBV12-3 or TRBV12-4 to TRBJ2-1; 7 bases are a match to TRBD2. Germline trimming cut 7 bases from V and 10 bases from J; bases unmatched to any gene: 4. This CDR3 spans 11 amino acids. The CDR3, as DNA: TGTGCCAGCACCCAGACTAGCGAGCAGTTCTTC. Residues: CASTQTSEQFF.

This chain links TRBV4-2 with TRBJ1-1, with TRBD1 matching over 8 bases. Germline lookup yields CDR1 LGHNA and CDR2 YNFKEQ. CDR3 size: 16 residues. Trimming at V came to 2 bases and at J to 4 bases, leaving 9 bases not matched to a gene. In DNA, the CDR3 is TGTGCCAGCAGCCAACCTAACAGGGGGGATGGCACTGAAGCTTTCTTT. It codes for CASSQPNRGDGTEAFF.

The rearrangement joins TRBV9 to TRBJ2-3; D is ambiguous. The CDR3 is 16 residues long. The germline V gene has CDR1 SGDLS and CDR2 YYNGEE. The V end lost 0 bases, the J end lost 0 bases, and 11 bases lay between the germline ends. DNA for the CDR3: TGTGCCAGCAGCGTAGCGGCACAGTTTAGCACAGATACGCAGTATTTT. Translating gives CASSVAAQFSTDTQYF.

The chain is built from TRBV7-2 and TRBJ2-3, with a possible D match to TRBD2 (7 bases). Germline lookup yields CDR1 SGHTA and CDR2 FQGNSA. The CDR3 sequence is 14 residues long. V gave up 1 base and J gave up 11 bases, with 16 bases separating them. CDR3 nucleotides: TGTGCCAGCAGCTTAGTTGCGGGGGCGCTAGGGCAGTATTTT. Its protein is CASSLVAGALGQYF.

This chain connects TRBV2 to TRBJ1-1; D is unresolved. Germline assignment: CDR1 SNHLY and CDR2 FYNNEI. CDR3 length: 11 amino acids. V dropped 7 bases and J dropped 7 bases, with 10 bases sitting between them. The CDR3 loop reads CASINGLEAFF. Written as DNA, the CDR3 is TGTGCCAGCATTAACGGTCTTGAAGCTTTCTTT.

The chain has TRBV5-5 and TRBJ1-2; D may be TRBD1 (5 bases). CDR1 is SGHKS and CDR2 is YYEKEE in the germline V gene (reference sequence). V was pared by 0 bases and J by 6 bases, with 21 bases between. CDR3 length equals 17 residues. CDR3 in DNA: TGTGCCAGCAGCTTGGCGGTAGCCCTCTCAGGGAGGGATGGCTACACCTTC. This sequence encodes CASSLAVALSGRDGYTF.

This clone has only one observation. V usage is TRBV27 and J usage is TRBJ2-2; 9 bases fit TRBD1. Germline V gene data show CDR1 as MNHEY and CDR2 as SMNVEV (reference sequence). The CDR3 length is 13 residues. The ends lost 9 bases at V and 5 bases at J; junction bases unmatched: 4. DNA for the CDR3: TGTGCCAGTAGGGACAGGGTTACCGGGGAGCTGTTTTTT. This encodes CASRDRVTGELFF.

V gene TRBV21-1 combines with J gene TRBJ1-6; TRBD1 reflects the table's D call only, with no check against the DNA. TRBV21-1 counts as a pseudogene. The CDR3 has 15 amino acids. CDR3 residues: CASSTGTALNSPLHF. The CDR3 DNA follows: TGTGCCAGCAGCACCGGGACAGCCTTAAATTCACCCCTCCACTTT.

The CDR3 DNA reads TGTGCCAGCTCGCACCCAGGGGCCTCCTACAATGAGCAGTTCTTC. As protein: CASSHPGASYNEQFF. The V and J genes are TRBV18 and TRBJ2-1; perhaps TRBD1 as D (6 bases). This CDR3 region has 15 residues. Per the germline V gene, CDR1 is KGHSH and CDR2 is LQKENI. The germline V and J ends were trimmed by 6 bases and 0 bases, with 12 bases remaining between them.

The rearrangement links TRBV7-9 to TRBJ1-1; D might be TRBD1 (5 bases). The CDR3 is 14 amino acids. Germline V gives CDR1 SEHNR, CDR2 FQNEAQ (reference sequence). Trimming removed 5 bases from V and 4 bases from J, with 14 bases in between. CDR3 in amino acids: CASSQGRGSTEAFF. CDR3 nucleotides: TGTGCCAGCAGCCAAGGGAGGGGCAGCACTGAAGCTTTCTTT. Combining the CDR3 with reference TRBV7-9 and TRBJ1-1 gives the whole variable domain DTGVSQNPRHKITKRGQNVTFRCDPISEHNRLYWYRQTLGQGPEFLTYFQNEAQLEKSRLLSDRFSAERPKGSFSTLEIQRTEQGDSAMYLCASSQGRGSTEAFFGQGTRLTVV.

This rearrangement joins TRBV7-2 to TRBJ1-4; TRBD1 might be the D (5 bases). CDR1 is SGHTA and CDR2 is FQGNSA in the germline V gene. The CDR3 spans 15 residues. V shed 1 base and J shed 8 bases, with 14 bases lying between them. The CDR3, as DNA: TGTGCCAGCAGCTTAGGTGGCAGAAGGGGAGAAAAACTGTTTTTT. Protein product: CASSLGGRRGEKLFF. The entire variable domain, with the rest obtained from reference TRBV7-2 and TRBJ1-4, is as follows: GAGVSQSPSNKVTEKGKDVELRCDPISGHTALYWYRQSLGQGLEFLIYFQGNSAPDKSGLPSDRFSAERTGGSVSTLTIQRTQQEDSAVYLCASSLGGRRGEKLFFGSGTQLSVL.

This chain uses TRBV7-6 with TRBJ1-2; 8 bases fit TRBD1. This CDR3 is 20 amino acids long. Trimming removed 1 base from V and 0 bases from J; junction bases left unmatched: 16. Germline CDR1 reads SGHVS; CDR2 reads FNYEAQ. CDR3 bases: TGTGCCAGCAGCTTAGAGGAATCCTGGGACAGGCTGCGATCTAACTATGGCTACACCTTC. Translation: CASSLEESWDRLRSNYGYTF.

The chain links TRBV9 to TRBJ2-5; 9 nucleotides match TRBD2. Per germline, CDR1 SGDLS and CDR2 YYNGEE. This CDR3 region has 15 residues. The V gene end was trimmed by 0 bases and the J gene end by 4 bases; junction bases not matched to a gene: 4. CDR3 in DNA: TGTGCCAGCAGCGTAGGCGGGGGGGCCGGAGAGACCCAGTACTTC. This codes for CASSVGGGAGETQYF.

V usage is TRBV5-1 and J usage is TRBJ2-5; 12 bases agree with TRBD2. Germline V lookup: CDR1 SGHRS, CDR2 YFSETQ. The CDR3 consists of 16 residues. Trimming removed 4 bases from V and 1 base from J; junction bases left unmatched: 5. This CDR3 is CASSRTSGGLQETQYF. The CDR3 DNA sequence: TGCGCCAGCAGCCGCACTAGCGGGGGGCTCCAAGAGACCCAGTACTTC.

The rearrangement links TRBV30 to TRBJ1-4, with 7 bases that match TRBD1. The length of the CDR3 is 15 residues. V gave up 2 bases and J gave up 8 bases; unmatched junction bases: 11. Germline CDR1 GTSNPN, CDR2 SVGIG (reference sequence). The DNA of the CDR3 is TGTGCCTGGAGTCCCGACGGGACAGTAGGAGAAAAACTGTTTTTT. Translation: CAWSPDGTVGEKLFF.

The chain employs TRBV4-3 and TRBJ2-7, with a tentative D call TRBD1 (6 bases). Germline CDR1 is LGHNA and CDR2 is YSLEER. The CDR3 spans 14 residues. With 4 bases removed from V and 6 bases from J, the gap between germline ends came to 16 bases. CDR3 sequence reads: CASSPVTGMGEQYF. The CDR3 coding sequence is TGCGCCAGCAGCCCGGTAACAGGGATGGGCGAGCAGTACTTC.

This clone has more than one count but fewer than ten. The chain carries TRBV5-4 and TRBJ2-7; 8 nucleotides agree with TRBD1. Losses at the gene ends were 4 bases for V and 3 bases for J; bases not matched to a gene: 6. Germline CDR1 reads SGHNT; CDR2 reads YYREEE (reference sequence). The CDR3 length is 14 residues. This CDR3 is CASSQDREFYEQYF. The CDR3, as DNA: TGTGCCAGCAGCCAGGACAGGGAATTCTACGAGCAGTACTTC.

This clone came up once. The chain's CDR3 is CASSLVLAGGTGELFF. The CDR3 DNA reads TGTGCCAGCAGCTTAGTTCTAGCAGGGGGGACCGGGGAGCTGTTTTTT. The J gene is TRBJ2-2, the V gene TRBV7-6; a possible D gene is TRBD1 (7 bases). The germline gives CDR1 SGHVS, CDR2 FNYEAQ. This CDR3 region has 16 residues. Trimming stripped 1 base from V and 5 bases from J, with 14 bases between.

The CDR3 coding sequence is TGTGCCAGCGAAAAAGCGGGCACAGATACGCAGTATTTT. This codes for CASEKAGTDTQYF. This sequence joins TRBV6-5 and TRBJ2-3; maybe TRBD2 (5 bases). CDR1 is MNHEY, CDR2 SVGAGI, per germline. CDR3 size: 13 residues. V was pared by 8 bases and J by 1 base, with 10 bases between.